Listed below are T cell receptor beta chains from one sample, sequenced in a study of blood T cells in healthy people across ages. In TCRdb, the 5' RACE reads were re-called with MiXCR into one record per CDR3 protein. Here the sample spans around 1,600,000 distinct CDR3 sequences, about 42% being singletons. The sequenced sample consisted of blood. These receptors originate from a woman younger than 30 in good health. Both conserved end residues are trimmed from each CDR3. Each record gives: J gene, V gene, CDR3 protein.

>TRBJ1-5|TRBV3-1
ASSQDQGVSQPQH
>TRBJ1-2|TRBV3-1
ASSPTDREVDGYT
>TRBJ1-1|TRBV29-1
SVGAGGDTEAF
>TRBJ2-5|TRBV2
ASSGGGLVRY
>TRBJ2-1|TRBV10-3
AISEPLVGSYNEQF
>TRBJ2-7|TRBV20-1
SATLAGVYEQY
>TRBJ2-7|TRBV5-1
ASSLATGGYGTGQY
>TRBJ1-2|TRBV4-3
ASSPSGRNYGYT
>TRBJ2-7|TRBV12-3/TRBV12-4
ASSQHPNEAYEQY
>TRBJ2-1|TRBV27
ASTRRGIGHEQF